This entry is about one TCR beta chain. What this receptor recognizes is not known. Per-base qualities were not stored, and no clone one base away is much larger. The sample originates from a study of cytomegalovirus exposure and HLA in healthy donors (TCRdb year 2017). For the wider study: In an earlier analysis of approximately 500 of the donors, approximately 300 Gb of sequence data and 90 million to 120 million unique TCR beta sequences from about 179 million T cells were reported. An early release that covered some 640 HLA-typed donors contained about 300 gigabases of sequencing data and tens of millions of unique TCR sequences. Among the roughly 390 genotyped donors, approximately 77% belonged to the genetic ancestry cluster associated with self-reported Caucasian donors. The study aimed to test whether cataloging public T cell receptors could reveal signatures of past pathogen exposure. The T cell repertoires of under 700 subjects were profiled by immunosequencing and related to cytomegalovirus serostatus. A separate validation cohort of approximately 130 different subjects was used in addition to the roughly 700-subject first cohort. To predict cytomegalovirus infection status, the study combined high-throughput TCR immunosequencing, statistical association of individual TCRs with disease status, and machine learning. To study patterns of TCR occurrence, a later analysis re-analyzed previously published TCR beta repertoires from 550 to 800 donors and added high-resolution HLA genotyping. In the later analysis, no new phenotypic data were used to find candidate immune exposures; instead, reliance was placed on TCR beta sequences and their occurrence across donors. To decide whether each TCR beta V gene segment behaved as functional or pseudogenic, an earlier analysis of over 500 of the donors relied on high-throughput TCR beta sequencing. Donor age, sex, ethnicity and CMV serostatus were collected together with the repertoire data. In a later genetic analysis, genome-wide SNP genotypes for about three fifths of the 666 donors were used, and that subset was treated as a discovery cohort. Every discovery cohort repertoire had been produced on one sequencing platform. Class I and class II HLA loci were covered by the typing at four-digit resolution. The number of typed donors differed by locus: about 620-640 for A, B, C, DRB1 and DQB1; 522 for DQA1; over 600 for DPA1; and about 450 for DPB1. Because of strong linkage in the cohort, five DR-DQ haplotypes were treated as single units for association and clustering. Among some 400 genotyped donors of the cohort, an average of approximately 220,000 unique TCR beta nucleotide sequences was sequenced per donor, of which 15% to 20% were non-productive.

The cohort comprised approximately 700 healthy bone marrow donors. At the time of sampling, every cohort member was nominally healthy, though immune exposures that went unrecorded were likely present. The donor was CMV seronegative and belonged to the group of more than 300 seronegative cohort members. A peripheral blood sample was provided by each donor, and peripheral blood mononuclear cells were used for TCR beta sequencing. Genomic DNA extraction from the blood cell samples was performed with the Qiagen DNeasy Blood Extraction Kit. Results and caveats for the whole study, not just this receptor: Compared with the approximately 600-donor mean, donors in an Asian-associated ancestry cluster had fewer N-insertions in productive TCRs, according to a later genetic analysis. In a later analysis, HLA-associated TCR beta chains were found to be more clonally expanded and to have lower generation probabilities than equally common non-associated chains. In a later analysis, most CMV-associated TCR beta chains were found to appear HLA-restricted, with HLA associations seemingly driven largely by CMV exposure. In a later analysis, several top co-occurrence clusters were reported to appear linked to parvovirus B19, influenza, CMV and Epstein-Barr virus. The authors suggested that the approach could potentially be extended to other disease states and immunological phenotypes. This cohort had only TCR beta chains sequenced, and the lack of alpha or paired-chain data limited which features could be detected. When HLA alleles, especially DR and DQ, strongly co-occurred, attributing TCR associations to individual alleles was difficult. Roughly uniform sequencing depth across donors was assumed in presence/absence analyses, although this assumption may not hold. Three of the identified cytomegalovirus-associated TCR beta chains were confirmed in vitro to be specific for cytomegalovirus antigens. In an earlier analysis of several hundred of the donors, most TCR beta V segments were observed in productive rearrangements about 90% or about 30% of the time, broadly matching IMGT annotations. HLA typing was unavailable for some donors at each locus, so association tests used only the typed subset. CMV serostatus was the only immune exposure information available for the cohort. The classifier was reported to diagnose cytomegalovirus status with high specificity and sensitivity in both the original cohort and the validation cohort. Specific HLA alleles were associated with 15,000 to 20,000 TCR beta sequences at a false discovery rate of 0.05 in a later analysis. An association between a missense DCLRE1C variant and V-gene and J-gene trimming of TCR beta chains was found in a later genetic analysis and replicated in an independent cohort. Most TCR sequences were observed very rarely across donors, whereas some public TCRs were present in many individuals. The study listed over 150 TCR beta chains as associated with cytomegalovirus. A further reported finding was that TCR beta sequences accurately predicted the HLA-A and HLA-B alleles for most subjects in the first cohort. Linkage disequilibrium might explain the correlated functional status among segregating V segments, but an unknown experimental factor could not be excluded. The sequencing pipeline was judged likely to have produced a cluster of highly shared sequence variants as a technical artifact. A later analysis found that TCR association rates varied across HLA loci, with DRB1 alleles showing the most associated TCRs and HLA-C alleles the fewest. Because counts were too low, 15 or so rarely observed V segments, including chromosome 9 orphons, were excluded from the earlier analysis of some 540 of the donors.

Libraries were built with the immunoSEQ multiplex PCR assay. For the multiplex PCR, a mixture combining 60 forward primers for TCR Vbeta segments and 13 reverse primers for TCR Jbeta segments was used. Amplification of the CDR3 region of rearranged TCR beta genes was performed with a multiplex PCR assay on genomic DNA. On the Illumina HiSeq System, the amplified TCR beta libraries were sequenced as 87-base-pair reads. The authors' pipeline ran thus. A later analysis counted about 76 million unique TCR beta chains across the 700 or so repertoires, and around 9.9 million of these chains were shared by at least two donors. To remove PCR and sequencing errors, raw reads were error-corrected and collapsed into unique sequences using a nearest-neighbor algorithm that merged closely related sequences. To assign V, D and J gene segments, CDR3 sequences were aligned to IMGT reference sequences. For a sequence to be retained, a match of at least six nucleotides was required to both a V gene segment and a J gene segment. A rearrangement counted as productive if the CDR3 had no stop codons and remained in frame with V and J, and every other rearrangement counted as non-productive. CDR3 was defined according to IMGT convention as the region running from the second conserved V-encoded cysteine to the conserved J-encoded phenylalanine. The earlier analysis of about 590 of the donors excluded sequences that lacked an unambiguous match to a single V gene segment. In an earlier analysis of several hundred of the donors, V segments were called functional above 56.7% productive rearrangements and were called segregating when the between-donor standard deviation exceeded 5%. To diagnose cytomegalovirus status from the catalog of TCR beta chain sequences, a statistical classification framework was built. A later analysis assigned V and J genes by comparing TCR nucleotide sequences with IMGT/GENE-DB human TR gene sequences. Using the TCRdist pipeline, a later analysis assigned CDR3 sequences along with most-parsimonious VDJ recombination scenarios. In a later analysis, each TCR beta chain was defined by its CDR3 amino acid sequence together with its V-gene family, and reads without a unique V-gene family were excluded. In a later analysis, fewer than 600 highly shared, low-generation-probability nucleotide sequences were removed to address suspected cross-contamination and a sequencing artifact. A later analysis calculated a clonal expansion index for each public chain from normalized within-repertoire ranks of inferred template counts. A later analysis computed generation probabilities with a VDJ recombination model fitted to out-of-frame rearrangements, and checked the results against IGoR. In a later analysis, hypergeometric tests were used to score TCR-TCR, TCR-HLA and TCR-CMV co-occurrence, with a repertoire-size bias correction applied to TCR pairs. To estimate false discovery rates, a later analysis permuted the HLA or CMV assignments 20 times. In a later analysis, co-occurring TCRs were grouped with DBSCAN, and TCRdist sequence similarity was added when clustering was performed within HLA-allele-positive subsets. Repertoires with fewer than 30,000 or more than 120,000 public chains, plus five repertoires with anomalous nucleotide sharing, were excluded from co-occurrence clustering. TCRdb re-hosts the immuneACCESS table, in-frame sequences only. Its copies lack some clones; in the studies checked, an unresolved V gene accounts for under half of them, and the cause for the rest is not known. That table supplies the V and J calls and clone size; D and trimming were determined from the DNA. For this sample the table gives approximately 130,000 clones, of which approximately 85% were detected only once. The ten biggest clones cover roughly 1.7% of the sample.

The sequencing sample was made of PBMCs. This receptor was taken from a boy aged 5-17 years in good health and CMV-seronegative.

The CDR3 reads as follows: CASSLFGPQWESYGGYTF. The sequenced DNA: TGTGCCAGCAGCTTATTTGGGCCCCAATGGGAGTCGTATGGTGGCTACACCTTC. In this chain, TRBV7-2 is recombined with TRBJ1-2, with the identity of the D gene unclear. Between the V and J ends, shortened by 2 bases and 7 bases respectively, the junction contains 26 bases. The cysteine opens and the phenylalanine closes a CDR3 of 18 amino acids. The retained sequence is limited to the CDR3, 54 bases, with the frame set at the first base. CDR1 and CDR2 are read off the germline V gene as SGHTA and FQGNSA.